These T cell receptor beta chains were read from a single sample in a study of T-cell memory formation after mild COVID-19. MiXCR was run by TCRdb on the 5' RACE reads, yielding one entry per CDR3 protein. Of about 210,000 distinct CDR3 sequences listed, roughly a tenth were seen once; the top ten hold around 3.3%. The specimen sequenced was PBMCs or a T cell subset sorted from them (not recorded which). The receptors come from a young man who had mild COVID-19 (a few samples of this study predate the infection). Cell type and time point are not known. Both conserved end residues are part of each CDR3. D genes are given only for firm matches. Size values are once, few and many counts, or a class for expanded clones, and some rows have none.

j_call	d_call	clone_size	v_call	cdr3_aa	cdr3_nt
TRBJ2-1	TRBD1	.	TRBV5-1	CASSRGPGTGYNEQFF	TGCGCCAGCAGCCGGGGACCCGGGACAGGTTACAATGAGCAGTTCTTC
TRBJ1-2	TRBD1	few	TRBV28	CASSLSGQTFGYGYTF	TGTGCCAGCAGTTTGTCGGGACAGACTTTTGGCTATGGCTACACCTTC
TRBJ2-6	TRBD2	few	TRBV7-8	CASSFSGTGANVLTF	TGTGCCAGCAGCTTCAGCGGGACGGGGGCCAACGTCCTGACTTTC
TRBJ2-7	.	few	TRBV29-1	CSVAEYRVDEQYF	TGCAGCGTTGCGGAGTACAGGGTTGACGAGCAGTACTTC
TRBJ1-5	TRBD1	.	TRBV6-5	CASGQGPGQPQHF	TGTGCCAGCGGACAGGGGCCCGGTCAGCCCCAGCATTTT
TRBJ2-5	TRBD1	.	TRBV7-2	CASSSRQGAMETQYF	TGTGCCAGCAGCTCAAGGCAGGGGGCTATGGAGACCCAGTACTTC
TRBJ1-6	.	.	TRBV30	CAWSPGFNSPLHF	TGTGCCTGGAGTCCGGGGTTTAATTCACCCCTCCACTTT
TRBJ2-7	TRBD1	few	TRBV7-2	CASSRGQGRYEQYF	TGTGCCAGCAGTCGGGGACAGGGTCGGTACGAGCAGTACTTC
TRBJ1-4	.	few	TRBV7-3	CASSPGGEKLFF	TGTGCCAGCAGCCCGGGAGGTGAAAAACTGTTTTTT
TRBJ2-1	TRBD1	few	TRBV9	CASSSRDIGRGQGEQFF	TGTGCCAGCAGCTCCCGGGATATTGGCAGGGGGCAAGGTGAGCAGTTCTTC
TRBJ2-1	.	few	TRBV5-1	CASSLDVGNEQFF	TGCGCCAGCAGCTTGGATGTGGGGAATGAGCAGTTCTTC
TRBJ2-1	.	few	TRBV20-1	CSARSSGRDEQFF	TGCAGTGCTAGGAGTAGTGGGCGAGATGAGCAGTTCTTC
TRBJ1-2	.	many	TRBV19	CASRTGLVAGYTF	TGTGCCAGTAGAACAGGGCTCGTTGCTGGCTACACCTTC
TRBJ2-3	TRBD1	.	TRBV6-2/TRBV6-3	CASSYTRQGSTDTQYF	TGTGCCAGCAGTTACACTCGACAGGGCAGCACAGATACGCAGTATTTT
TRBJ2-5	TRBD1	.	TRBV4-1	CASSQAGGAVETQYF	TGCGCCAGCAGCCAAGCAGGGGGCGCGGTTGAGACCCAGTACTTC
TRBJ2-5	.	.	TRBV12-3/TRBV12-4	CASSNTGTVFTQYF	TGTGCCAGCAGTAACACCGGGACGGTCTTCACCCAGTACTTC
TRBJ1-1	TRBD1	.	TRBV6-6	CASSTDRENTEAFF	TGTGCCAGCAGTACAGACAGGGAGAACACTGAAGCTTTCTTT
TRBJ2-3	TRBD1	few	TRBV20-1	CSARPRQGPDTQYF	TGCAGTGCTAGACCCCGACAGGGGCCAGATACGCAGTATTTT
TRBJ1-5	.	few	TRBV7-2	CASSFTQDQPQHF	TGTGCCAGCAGCTTCACCCAAGATCAGCCCCAGCATTTT
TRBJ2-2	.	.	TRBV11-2	CASSLYWGGDTGELFF	TGTGCCAGCAGCTTATATTGGGGCGGGGACACCGGGGAGCTGTTTTTT
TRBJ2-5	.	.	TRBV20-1	CSASTVAQETQYF	TGCAGTGCTAGTACAGTTGCCCAAGAGACCCAGTACTTC
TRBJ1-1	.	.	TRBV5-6	CASSFQDKNTEAFF	TGTGCCAGCAGCTTCCAAGACAAGAACACTGAAGCTTTCTTT
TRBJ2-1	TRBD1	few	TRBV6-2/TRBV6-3	CASSLLRDRGHEQFF	TGTGCCAGCAGCCTCCTCCGGGACAGGGGTCATGAGCAGTTCTTC
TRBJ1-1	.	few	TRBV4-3	CASSQEVMQVNTEAFF	TGCGCCAGCAGCCAAGAGGTCATGCAGGTGAACACTGAAGCTTTCTTT
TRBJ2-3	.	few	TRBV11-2	CASSFGPLTDTQYF	TGTGCCAGCAGCTTTGGGCCACTTACAGATACGCAGTATTTT
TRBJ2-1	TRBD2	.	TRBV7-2	CASSDSGGAGNEQFF	TGTGCCAGCAGTGATAGCGGGGGGGCGGGCAATGAGCAGTTCTTC
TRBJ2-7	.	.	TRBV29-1	CSVPSTGMGAYEQYF	TGCAGCGTCCCCTCGACAGGTATGGGAGCCTACGAGCAGTACTTC
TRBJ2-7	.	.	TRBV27	CASSLRGPYEQYF	TGTGCCAGCAGTTTAAGGGGACCCTACGAGCAGTACTTC
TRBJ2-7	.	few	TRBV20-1	CSASEFIDSSYEQYF	TGCAGTGCTAGTGAATTTATTGACAGCTCCTACGAGCAGTACTTC
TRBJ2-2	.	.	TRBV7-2	CASSARPATGELFF	TGTGCCAGCAGCGCGCGTCCCGCCACCGGGGAGCTGTTTTTT
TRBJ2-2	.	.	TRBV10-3	CAINGGLNTGELFF	TGTGCCATCAACGGGGGCCTTAACACCGGGGAGCTGTTTTTT
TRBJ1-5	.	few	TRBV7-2	CASSLAGLTNQPQHF	TGTGCCAGCAGCTTGGCCGGCTTGACAAATCAGCCCCAGCATTTT
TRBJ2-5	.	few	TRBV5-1	CASSNGGAETQYF	TGCGCCAGCTCTAATGGGGGAGCAGAGACCCAGTACTTC
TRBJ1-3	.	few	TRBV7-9	CASNLLGNTIYF	TGTGCCAGCAACTTACTAGGAAACACCATATATTTT
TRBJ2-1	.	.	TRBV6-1	CASRGEGGRGPYNEQFF	TGTGCCAGCAGGGGGGAGGGGGGCCGAGGCCCCTACAATGAGCAGTTCTTC
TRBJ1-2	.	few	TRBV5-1	CASSFNSGRYNYGYTF	TGCGCCAGCAGCTTTAATTCGGGACGGTATAACTATGGCTACACCTTC
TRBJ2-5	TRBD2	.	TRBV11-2	CASSMAGGYQETQYF	TGTGCCAGCAGCATGGCGGGGGGGTACCAAGAGACCCAGTACTTC
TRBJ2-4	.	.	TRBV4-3	CASSQVVSDKNIQYF	TGCGCCAGCAGCCAAGTAGTTTCGGACAAAAACATTCAGTACTTC
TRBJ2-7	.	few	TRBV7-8	CASSRRVQGGDEQYF	TGTGCCAGCAGTCGAAGGGTACAGGGGGGGGACGAGCAGTACTTC
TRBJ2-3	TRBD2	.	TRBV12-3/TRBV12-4	CASSLVVASGLDTQYF	TGTGCCAGCAGTTTGGTAGTCGCTAGCGGCCTAGATACGCAGTATTTT
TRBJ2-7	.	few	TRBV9	CASSVLAASYEQYF	TGTGCCAGCAGCGTTCTGGCAGCGTCCTACGAGCAGTACTTC
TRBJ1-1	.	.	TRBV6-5	CASTRGSEAFF	TGTGCCAGCACCCGCGGATCTGAAGCTTTCTTT
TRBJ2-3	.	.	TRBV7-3	CASSSRATDTQYF	TGTGCCAGCAGCTCCCGGGCTACAGATACGCAGTATTTT
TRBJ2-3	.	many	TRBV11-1	CASSELQGPQDTQYF	TGTGCCAGCAGCGAACTACAGGGTCCCCAGGATACGCAGTATTTT
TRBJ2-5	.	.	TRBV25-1	CASSDPPNVETQYF	TGTGCCAGCAGTGACCCCCCAAATGTAGAGACCCAGTACTTC
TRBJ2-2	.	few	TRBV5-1	CASSLSSAGTNTGELFF	TGCGCCAGCAGCTTGAGTTCGGCGGGGACGAACACCGGGGAGCTGTTTTTT
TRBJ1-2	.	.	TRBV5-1	CASSPPGPDGYTF	TGCGCCAGCAGCCCTCCAGGGCCGGATGGCTACACCTTC
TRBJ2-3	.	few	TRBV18	CASSLMDGYTDTQYF	TGTGCCAGCTCCCTTATGGACGGTTACACAGATACGCAGTATTTT
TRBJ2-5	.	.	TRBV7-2	CASSLRLYQETQYF	TGTGCCAGCAGCTTACGGCTGTACCAAGAGACCCAGTACTTC
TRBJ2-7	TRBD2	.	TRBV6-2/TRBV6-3	CASSFHPGGGFSYEQYF	TGTGCCAGCAGTTTCCACCCCGGGGGGGGCTTCAGCTACGAGCAGTACTTC
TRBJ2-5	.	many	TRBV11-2	CASSLFDKETQYF	TGTGCCAGCAGCTTATTCGATAAGGAGACCCAGTACTTC
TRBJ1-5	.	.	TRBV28	CASSLRAVYSNQPQHF	TGTGCCAGCAGCTTAAGGGCTGTCTATAGCAATCAGCCCCAGCATTTT